This T cell receptor (beta chain) stems from a study of T cell responses to AZD1222 COVID-19 vaccine. Study-level points and caveats: Spike-wide coverage was observed for vaccine-associated CD4 TCRs, with dominant responses at 160-218 and 743-854. Most donors were white British and more were female, and clonal diversity was possibly underestimated.

Profiling relied on immunoSEQ multiplex PCR, and the TCRdb table lists in-frame clones only, not all of them. The sample includes some 150,000 clones, around 84% seen only once; the top ten take about 4.9%. Notes on this clone: What it binds is unknown.

This TCR was sampled from an adult who received the AZD1222 COVID-19 vaccine. The specimen was peripheral blood, collected 28 days after the second AZD1222 dose.

CDR3 nucleotides: TGCGCCAGCAGTTTTGGGACTAGCGGGGGAGATACGCAGTATTTT. This gives the protein CASSFGTSGGDTQYF. This chain links TRBV5-1 with TRBJ2-3; the match to TRBD2 covers 14 bases. The CDR3 covers 15 residues. CDR1 is SGHRS and CDR2 is YFSETQ in the germline V gene. V shed 5 bases and J 5 bases; nucleotides not matched to a gene: 4.